These T cell receptor beta chains were read from a single sample in a study of blood T cells in healthy people across ages. From the 5' RACE reads, TCRdb called clonotypes with MiXCR, one entry per CDR3 protein. The table records approximately 1,000,000 distinct CDR3 sequences, about two fifths of them present only once. The sample taken for sequencing was blood. All receptors derive from a man aged 18 to 29 in good health. The CDR3 runs from the conserved cysteine through the conserved F or W. Each record gives: V gene, clone size, J gene, D gene, CDR3 protein, CDR3 DNA. A D gene is named only where the DNA matches it firmly. Only some rows state a clone size, as once, few, many or a class for expanded clones.

V gene: TRBV6-6; clone size: many; J gene: TRBJ2-2; D gene: -; CDR3 protein: CASSYSFTGASNTGELFF; CDR3 DNA: TGTGCCAGCAGTTACTCGTTTACAGGCGCCTCGAACACCGGGGAGCTGTTTTTT
V gene: TRBV28; clone size: few; J gene: TRBJ2-7; D gene: -; CDR3 protein: CASSSAGVYEQYF; CDR3 DNA: TGTGCCAGCAGTTCTGCAGGGGTCTACGAGCAGTACTTC
V gene: TRBV29-1; clone size: few; J gene: TRBJ1-2; D gene: -; CDR3 protein: CSVDTPGNYGYTF; CDR3 DNA: TGCAGCGTTGATACCCCAGGGAACTATGGCTACACCTTC
V gene: TRBV10-3; clone size: few; J gene: TRBJ1-5; D gene: -; CDR3 protein: CAITPDPIQPQHF; CDR3 DNA: TGTGCCATCACACCAGATCCTATTCAGCCCCAGCATTTT
V gene: TRBV15; clone size: -; J gene: TRBJ1-2; D gene: -; CDR3 protein: CATSRNDGYTF; CDR3 DNA: TGTGCCACCAGTAGGAATGACGGCTACACCTTC
V gene: TRBV14; clone size: many; J gene: TRBJ1-2; D gene: TRBD1; CDR3 protein: CASSQAHRGPLGNYGYTF; CDR3 DNA: TGTGCCAGCAGCCAAGCTCACAGGGGGCCTTTGGGCAACTATGGCTACACCTTC
V gene: TRBV7-9; clone size: once; J gene: TRBJ1-1; D gene: TRBD1; CDR3 protein: CASSGPQGKVTEAFF; CDR3 DNA: TGTGCCAGCAGCGGGCCACAGGGGAAGGTTACGGAAGCTTTCTTT
V gene: TRBV9; clone size: few; J gene: TRBJ2-3; D gene: -; CDR3 protein: CASGSLTSTDTQYF; CDR3 DNA: TGTGCCAGCGGGTCCCTAACTAGCACAGATACGCAGTATTTT
V gene: TRBV20-1; clone size: few; J gene: TRBJ2-1; D gene: -; CDR3 protein: CSVNQGTTYNEQFF; CDR3 DNA: TGCAGTGTAAATCAGGGTACCACCTACAATGAGCAGTTCTTC
V gene: TRBV10-3; clone size: -; J gene: TRBJ1-1; D gene: -; CDR3 protein: CAIKGEGKNTEAFF; CDR3 DNA: TGTGCCATCAAAGGGGAGGGGAAAAACACTGAAGCTTTCTTT
V gene: TRBV20-1; clone size: few; J gene: TRBJ1-2; D gene: -; CDR3 protein: CSASRPQGISGYTF; CDR3 DNA: TGCAGTGCCTCGCGGCCCCAGGGGATCTCTGGCTACACCTTC
V gene: TRBV27; clone size: once; J gene: TRBJ1-4; D gene: TRBD1; CDR3 protein: CASSSTGAPEIFEKLFF; CDR3 DNA: TGTGCCAGCAGTTCCACAGGGGCCCCGGAGATATTTGAAAAACTGTTTTTT
V gene: TRBV7-2; clone size: once; J gene: TRBJ2-1; D gene: -; CDR3 protein: CASSLSPPDEQFF; CDR3 DNA: TGTGCCAGCAGCTTATCCCCACCGGATGAGCAGTTCTTC
V gene: TRBV5-5; clone size: -; J gene: TRBJ1-2; D gene: -; CDR3 protein: CASSLSQRDNYGYTF; CDR3 DNA: TGTGCCAGCAGCTTGAGTCAGAGAGATAACTATGGCTACACCTTC
V gene: TRBV9; clone size: -; J gene: TRBJ1-3; D gene: -; CDR3 protein: CASSVGLRGNGNTIYF; CDR3 DNA: TGTGCCAGCAGCGTAGGTCTGAGGGGCAACGGAAACACCATATATTTT
V gene: TRBV10-3; clone size: -; J gene: TRBJ1-1; D gene: -; CDR3 protein: CAISQGRNTEAFF; CDR3 DNA: TGTGCCATCAGTCAGGGAAGGAACACTGAAGCTTTCTTT
V gene: TRBV28; clone size: -; J gene: TRBJ1-1; D gene: TRBD1; CDR3 protein: CASTDTGGTEAFF; CDR3 DNA: TGTGCCAGCACGGACACAGGGGGTACTGAAGCTTTCTTT
V gene: TRBV7-8; clone size: -; J gene: TRBJ1-5; D gene: -; CDR3 protein: CASSPGMATSNQPQHF; CDR3 DNA: TGTGCCAGCAGCCCAGGCATGGCAACTAGCAATCAGCCCCAGCATTTT
V gene: TRBV5-5; clone size: few; J gene: TRBJ2-5; D gene: -; CDR3 protein: CASSRWETQYF; CDR3 DNA: TGTGCCAGCAGCCGCTGGGAGACCCAGTACTTC
V gene: TRBV9; clone size: -; J gene: TRBJ1-1; D gene: -; CDR3 protein: CASSPREFSKAFF; CDR3 DNA: TGTGCCAGCAGCCCCCGGGAGTTTAGTAAAGCTTTCTTT
V gene: TRBV4-3; clone size: many; J gene: TRBJ2-3; D gene: TRBD2; CDR3 protein: CASSQELAGGPHSPDTQYF; CDR3 DNA: TGCGCCAGCAGCCAAGAACTAGCGGGGGGGCCGCATTCCCCAGATACGCAGTATTTT
V gene: TRBV27; clone size: -; J gene: TRBJ2-7; D gene: -; CDR3 protein: CASSFLGNGNYEQYF; CDR3 DNA: TGTGCCAGCAGTTTCTTAGGGAACGGTAACTACGAGCAGTACTTC
V gene: TRBV5-1; clone size: -; J gene: TRBJ1-1; D gene: TRBD1; CDR3 protein: CASSLGDSGYTEAFF; CDR3 DNA: TGCGCCAGCAGCTTGGGGGACAGCGGGTACACTGAAGCTTTCTTT
V gene: TRBV25-1; clone size: -; J gene: TRBJ2-2; D gene: -; CDR3 protein: CASSEGGTNTGELFF; CDR3 DNA: TGTGCCAGCAGTGAAGGGGGGACGAACACCGGGGAGCTGTTTTTT
V gene: TRBV14; clone size: few; J gene: TRBJ1-5; D gene: -; CDR3 protein: CASSQTYYDAGTHQPQHF; CDR3 DNA: TGTGCCAGCAGCCAGACCTATTACGACGCGGGAACACATCAGCCCCAGCATTTT
V gene: TRBV9; clone size: few; J gene: TRBJ2-1; D gene: TRBD2; CDR3 protein: CASSDIAGDNNEQFF; CDR3 DNA: TGTGCCAGCAGCGATATAGCGGGGGATAACAATGAGCAGTTCTTC
V gene: TRBV11-2; clone size: few; J gene: TRBJ1-5; D gene: TRBD1; CDR3 protein: CASSSGDRVEGQPQHF; CDR3 DNA: TGTGCCAGCAGCTCGGGGGACAGGGTTGAGGGTCAGCCCCAGCATTTT
V gene: TRBV7-9; clone size: many; J gene: TRBJ2-1; D gene: -; CDR3 protein: CASTTTVYNEQFF; CDR3 DNA: TGTGCCAGCACCACGACAGTTTACAATGAGCAGTTCTTC